Following are 20 T cell receptor beta chains from one sample sequenced in a study of shared clonotypes between healthy human individuals (dated by TCRdb to the early 2020s). The receptor library was made with the immunoSEQ multiplex PCR assay. What TCRdb holds here is the immuneACCESS table cut down to in-frame rearrangements. Part of the clones is not present; checked against another copy, under half of the missing clones reflect an unresolved V gene, and the others are unexplained. For this sample there are millions of clones; more than 80% appear just once. Roughly 0.13% of the sample is held by the ten biggest clonotypes. Sequencing was done on a sample of naive CD4+ T cells sorted from blood. The sample's cell subset or site, from its label and the paper: CD45RA+ positively selected. Receptors were obtained from a man aged 18 to 35 in good health.

The rearrangement links TRBV19 to TRBJ1-5; D is unclear. Germline V gene sequence: CDR1 LNHDA, CDR2 SQIVND (reference sequence). There are 14 residues in the CDR3. Trimming removed 7 bases from V and 2 bases from J, with 12 bases in between. CDR3 residues: CASTVGGGNQPQHF. CDR3 sequence (DNA): TGTGCCAGTACGGTCGGCGGGGGCAATCAGCCCCAGCATTTT.

V gene TRBV11-2 combines with J gene TRBJ1-1, with D unresolved. V lost 5 bases, J lost 10 bases, and 20 bases lay in between. The CDR3 covers 14 residues. Germline V CDR1 and CDR2: SGHAT, FQNNGV. The CDR3 spells CASSKGGSYEGAFF. DNA for the CDR3: TGTGCCAGCAGCAAAGGTGGCAGTTATGAGGGAGCTTTCTTT.

The V call is TRBV7-9, the J call TRBJ1-2, with 9 bases that match TRBD1. This CDR3 contains 15 residues. Germline loops: CDR1 SEHNR, CDR2 FQNEAQ (reference sequence). V shed 0 bases, J shed 5 bases, and the junction held 4 bases outside the gene matches. CDR3 nucleotide sequence: TGTGCCAGCAGCTTAGCCGGGACAGGGACGTATGGCTACACCTTC. It codes for CASSLAGTGTYGYTF. The variable domain in full, with the rest retrieved from reference TRBV7-9 and TRBJ1-2, is DTGVSQNPRHKITKRGQNVTFRCDPISEHNRLYWYRQTLGQGPEFLTYFQNEAQLEKSRLLSDRFSAERPKGSFSTLEIQRTEQGDSAMYLCASSLAGTGTYGYTFGSGTRLTVV.

The V call is TRBV5-1, the J call TRBJ2-1, with 7 nucleotides matching TRBD2. Germline CDR1 and CDR2: SGHRS and YFSETQ. The CDR3 totals 13 residues. Losses at the gene ends were 4 bases for V and 10 bases for J; bases not matched to a gene: 8. For the CDR3, the DNA is TGCGCCAGCAGCGGCACAAGCGGGAACGAGCAGTTCTTC. Amino acid sequence: CASSGTSGNEQFF.

As for this clone: This sample includes further DNA sequences coding for the same CDR3. The chain recombines TRBV5-1 with TRBJ2-3; possible D gene TRBD2, 7 bases. Germline lookup yields CDR1 SGHRS and CDR2 YFSETQ. The CDR3 spans 15 residues. Deletions cut 0 bases from V and 2 bases from J, with 10 bases between. This chain's CDR3 is CASSLAGGYTDTQYF. Here the CDR3 DNA reads TGCGCCAGCAGCTTGGCGGGGGGCTACACAGATACGCAGTATTTT.

Concerning this clone: The same CDR3 can be traced to other DNA sequences in this sample. The CDR3 DNA sequence: TGTGCCAGCAGCGTAGTTGGAGGGTCTGAAGCTTTCTTT. The encoded protein is CASSVVGGSEAFF. The V gene is TRBV9, the J gene TRBJ1-1; D remains unclear. The CDR3 has 13 amino acids. Trimming stripped 0 bases from V and 6 bases from J, with 9 bases between. Germline CDR1 reads SGDLS; CDR2 reads YYNGEE. Based on the CDR3 plus reference TRBV9 and TRBJ1-1, the full variable domain is DSGVTQTPKHLITATGQRVTLRCSPRSGDLSVYWYQQSLDQGLQFLIQYYNGEERAKGNILERFSAQQFPDLHSELNLSSLELGDSALYFCASSVVGGSEAFFGQGTRLTVV.

V usage is TRBV28 and J usage is TRBJ1-2, with 11 bases fitting TRBD1. Trimming at V came to 4 bases and at J to 6 bases, leaving 16 bases not matched to a gene. CDR1 MDHEN and CDR2 SYDVKM come from the germline V gene. CDR3 length equals 18 residues. CDR3 protein: CASSSGAGQGGLDNGYTF. CDR3 DNA sequence: TGTGCCAGCAGTTCCGGGGCGGGACAGGGGGGGCTTGATAATGGCTACACCTTC.

This sequence joins TRBV5-1 and TRBJ2-1; 13 nucleotides line up with TRBD2. There are 17 residues in the CDR3. V was pared by 1 base and J by 7 bases, with 8 bases of the junction left unmatched. The germline V gene has CDR1 SGHRS and CDR2 YFSETQ. As DNA, the CDR3 is TGCGCCAGCAGCTTGATTACTAGCGGGAGGGTAGAGAATGAGCAGTTCTTC. Protein: CASSLITSGRVENEQFF.

The chain uses TRBV7-9 and TRBJ2-7; tentatively, D is TRBD1 (5 bases). Germline loops: CDR1 SEHNR, CDR2 FQNEAQ (reference sequence). The CDR3 totals 13 residues. The ends were cut back, 3 bases at V and 4 bases at J, with 10 bases in the middle. This CDR3 reads CASSFGQGYEQYF. The DNA for the CDR3 is TGTGCCAGCAGCTTTGGGCAGGGTTACGAGCAGTACTTC.

V usage is TRBV9 and J usage is TRBJ1-1, with D possibly TRBD1 on 6 matching bases. The V gene lost 4 bases and the J gene lost 3 bases, with 16 bases spanning the gap. This CDR3 has 15 amino acids. Germline V CDR1 and CDR2: SGDLS, YYNGEE. The CDR3 DNA is TGTGCCAGCAGCCCTCCCGGGGGCCCCCACACTGAAGCTTTCTTT. Its protein is CASSPPGGPHTEAFF.

The gene calls are TRBV2 and TRBJ2-3; D perhaps matches TRBD1 (5 bases). The CDR3 has 13 amino acids. V was clipped by 8 bases and J by 4 bases, with 13 bases between them. Germline V CDR1 and CDR2: SNHLY, FYNNEI. CDR3 protein: CASYLQVADTQYF. DNA of the CDR3: TGTGCCAGCTACCTACAGGTGGCAGATACGCAGTATTTT. Variable domain in full (rest from reference TRBV2 and TRBJ2-3): EPEVTQTPSHQVTQMGQEVILRCVPISNHLYFYWYRQILGQKVEFLVSFYNNEISEKSEIFDDQFSVERPDGSNFTLKIRSTKLEDSAMYFCASYLQVADTQYFGPGTRLTVL.

V usage is TRBV5-6 and J usage is TRBJ1-3; D not certain. Between the trimmed V and J ends, which lost 2 bases and 2 bases, there was a span of 11 bases. In germline, CDR1 is SGHDT, CDR2 YYEEEE. This CDR3 comprises 15 residues. The CDR3 sequence: CASSFTMGAGNTIYF. Written as DNA, the CDR3 is TGTGCCAGCAGCTTTACGATGGGAGCTGGAAACACCATATATTTT.

This clone was counted a few times. The CDR3 is CASSYRQVNTEAFF. The CDR3 nucleotides are TGTGCCAGCAGTTACCGACAAGTGAACACTGAAGCTTTCTTT. The genes are TRBV6-6 and TRBJ1-1, with D hard to call. Germline loops: CDR1 MNHNY, CDR2 SVGAGI (reference sequence). V was shortened by 2 bases and J by 0 bases, with 7 bases between the two germline ends. The CDR3 extends over 14 amino acids.

The genes are TRBV5-1 and TRBJ1-6; 9 bases fit TRBD1. The length of the CDR3 is 15 residues. V shed 4 bases, J shed 7 bases, and the junction held 6 bases outside the gene matches. Germline CDR1 is SGHRS and CDR2 is YFSETQ. The CDR3 loop reads CASSPGQGRNSPLHF. CDR3 nucleotide sequence: TGCGCCAGCAGCCCAGGACAGGGGAGGAATTCACCCCTCCACTTT.

The gene calls are TRBV30 and TRBJ2-2; no reliable D call. The CDR3 sequence is 14 residues long. Germline assignment: CDR1 GTSNPN and CDR2 SVGIG (reference sequence). Trimming pared 8 bases from V and 1 base from J, leaving 14 bases between. CDR3 sequence reads: CAGDRAGNTGELFF. CDR3 nucleotide sequence: TGTGCCGGAGACCGGGCCGGGAACACCGGGGAGCTGTTTTTT.

Details on this clone: The same CDR3 is also encoded by other DNA sequences in this sample. The chain has TRBV6-5 and TRBJ2-3; D remains unclear. In germline, CDR1 is MNHEY, CDR2 SVGAGI. The V end was cut by 0 bases, the J end by 9 bases, with 4 bases between. CDR3 length: 11 residues. The CDR3, as DNA: TGTGCCAGCAGTTACTCAGGGACGCAGTATTTT. This encodes CASSYSGTQYF.

The gene calls are TRBV6-5 and TRBJ1-1, with 8 bases lining up with TRBD1. The germline CDR1 and CDR2 sequences are MNHEY and SVGAGI. V gave up 5 bases and J gave up 8 bases; unmatched junction bases: 13. The CDR3 consists of 15 residues. CDR3 sequence (DNA): TGTGCCAGCAGTGCCGTGGGTCAGGGGGCTGGCGAAGCTTTCTTT. Amino acids: CASSAVGQGAGEAFF.

Notes on this clone: The same CDR3 also results from other DNA sequences found in this sample. J is TRBJ2-5 and V is TRBV7-3; possibly TRBD2 for D (6 bases). Germline V gene lookup returns CDR1 SGHTA and CDR2 FQGTGA. V was shortened by 2 bases and J by 5 bases, with 9 bases between the two germline ends. This CDR3 has 13 amino acids. The CDR3 sequence is CASSLRGEETQYF. The CDR3 DNA reads as TGTGCCAGCAGCTTACGCGGGGAGGAGACCCAGTACTTC.

This clone was found once. This chain joins TRBV27 and TRBJ2-2; 9 bases are shared with TRBD2. The CDR3 spans 18 residues. Germline V lookup: CDR1 MNHEY, CDR2 SMNVEV (reference sequence). Germline trimming cut 1 base from V and 5 bases from J; bases unmatched to any gene: 11. CDR3: CASSLFLAGTGTTGELFF. CDR3 DNA sequence: TGTGCCAGCAGTTTATTCCTAGCGGGGACTGGAACGACCGGGGAGCTGTTTTTT.

The rearrangement links TRBV28 to TRBJ1-5; 8 positions match TRBD1. Per the germline V gene, CDR1 is MDHEN and CDR2 is SYDVKM. The trim removed 2 bases at V and 9 bases at J, leaving 3 bases unmatched. CDR3 length equals 13 residues. DNA for the CDR3: TGTGCCAGCAGTTTAGGACAGGGTGGGCCCCAGCATTTT. Translating gives CASSLGQGGPQHF.